This T cell receptor beta chain was recovered during a study of blood T cells in healthy people across ages. Study findings and constraints: Relative to aged donors, long-lived donors carried more naive CD4+ cells and displayed higher diversity. Because sorting was not performed, PBMCs prevented conclusive naive versus antigen-experienced comparison.

A second about 7 to 11 cycle PCR used barcoded and J-beta primers. TCRdb itself ran the 5' RACE reads through MiXCR, one entry per CDR3 protein. This table holds about 640,000 distinct CDR3 sequences, approximately 50% found once. The CDR3 loop spans 17 amino acids. Germline loops: CDR1 SGHTA, CDR2 FQGNSA. V was pared by 2 bases and J by 4 bases, with 7 bases of the junction left unmatched. At least 7 million PBMCs were isolated per sample. With each sample, at least 5 micrograms of total RNA were extracted. About this clonotype: Its antigen remains unknown.

Sequenced material: blood. The chain couples TRBV7-2 to TRBJ2-7; 14 bases fit TRBD2. The receptor comes from a man in his 60s in good health. CDR3 loop: CASSLRGLAGDRYEQYF. CDR3 sequence (DNA): TGTGCCAGCAGCTTAAGGGGACTAGCGGGGGACAGGTACGAGCAGTACTTC.